Listed below are T cell receptor beta chains from one sample, sequenced in a study of blood T cell dynamics during melanoma immunotherapy. The method was immunoSEQ multiplex PCR; TCRdb's version includes in-frame clones alone and lacks a portion of them. The sample consists of some 4,300 clones, around 81% of them appearing once. This material consisted of blood, taken from a patient treated with checkpoint blockade. The receptors derive from a human donor with melanoma. Each CDR3 is given with its conserved first and last residue. A D gene is named only where the DNA matches it firmly. Clone size is given for some rows only: seen once, a few or many times, or a class if the clone is expanded.

j_call	v_call	clone_size	d_call	cdr3_aa	cdr3_nt
TRBJ1-4	TRBV7-3	large	TRBD1	CASSLEGQPNEKLFF	TGTGCCAGCAGCTTAGAGGGACAGCCCAATGAAAAACTGTTTTTT
TRBJ1-6	TRBV5-4	NA	TRBD1	CASSSSMDRSSPLHF	TGTGCCAGCAGTTCCTCAATGGACAGGAGTTCACCCCTCCACTTT
TRBJ2-7	TRBV4-1	medium-sized	NA	CASSQESQGWSYEQYF	TGCGCCAGCAGCCAAGAAAGTCAGGGATGGTCCTACGAGCAGTACTTC
TRBJ1-2	TRBV29-1	once	NA	CSVDEEGVNYGYTF	TGCAGCGTCGACGAAGAAGGGGTTAACTATGGCTACACCTTC
TRBJ1-2	TRBV5-1	NA	NA	CASSLDSQGHYGYTF	TGCGCCAGCAGCTTGGATTCGCAGGGGCACTATGGCTACACCTTC
TRBJ1-4	TRBV9	NA	TRBD1	CASSADRGEKLFF	TGTGCCAGCAGCGCCGACAGGGGCGAAAAACTGTTTTTT
TRBJ1-2	TRBV7-7	NA	TRBD1	CASSHGTGAYGYTF	TGTGCCAGCAGCCACGGGACAGGAGCCTATGGCTACACCTTC
TRBJ1-1	TRBV4-1	few	NA	CASSPLALNTEAFF	TGCGCCAGCAGCCCTTTGGCCCTGAACACTGAAGCTTTCTTT
TRBJ1-2	TRBV7-8	NA	NA	CASSLVYGDGYTF	TGTGCCAGCAGCTTAGTATACGGGGATGGCTACACCTTC
TRBJ1-2	TRBV6-5	medium-sized	NA	CATQQEGYTF	TGTGCCACCCAGCAGGAGGGCTACACCTTC
TRBJ2-3	TRBV7-9	NA	NA	CASSPRGRGDTQYF	TGTGCCAGCAGTCCCCGGGGGCGCGGAGATACGCAGTATTTT
TRBJ1-1	TRBV5-8	NA	NA	CASSFLPNTEAFF	TGTGCCAGCAGCTTTCTTCCTAACACTGAAGCTTTCTTT
TRBJ2-5	TRBV4-3	NA	NA	CASSPSWTGGRTQYF	TGCGCCAGCAGCCCCTCCTGGACCGGAGGGAGGACCCAGTACTTC
TRBJ2-4	TRBV6-5	NA	NA	CASSYGVAKNIQYF	TGTGCCAGCAGTTACGGGGTAGCCAAAAACATTCAGTACTTC
TRBJ2-1	TRBV5-1	NA	TRBD2	CASSLEAGFYNEQFF	TGCGCCAGCAGCTTGGAAGCGGGGTTCTACAATGAGCAGTTCTTC
TRBJ2-2	TRBV6-5	NA	TRBD1	CASSFGGTGRTGELFF	TGTGCCAGCAGTTTTGGCGGGACAGGGCGAACCGGGGAGCTGTTTTTT
TRBJ1-6	TRBV27	few	NA	CATGTEYNSPLHF	TGTGCCACCGGAACAGAGTATAATTCACCCCTCCACTTT
TRBJ1-1	TRBV5-8	few	NA	CASSFRYTEAFF	TGTGCCAGCAGCTTTAGGTACACTGAAGCTTTCTTT
TRBJ1-4	TRBV2	once	TRBD1	CASGQGAFGLFF	TGTGCCAGCGGGCAGGGGGCGTTCGGACTGTTTTTT
TRBJ2-7	TRBV13	NA	NA	CASSSQILGSSYEQYF	TGTGCCAGCAGCTCGCAAATTCTTGGCAGCTCCTACGAGCAGTACTTC
TRBJ1-3	TRBV13	once	NA	CASSFRQPGNTIYF	TGTGCCAGCAGCTTCCGACAGCCTGGAAACACCATATATTTT
TRBJ1-6	TRBV7-2	NA	NA	CASSLESGVNSPLHF	TGTGCCAGCAGCTTAGAATCAGGGGTGAATTCACCCCTCCACTTT
TRBJ2-5	TRBV4-1	NA	TRBD2	CASSQEGTSVETQYF	TGCGCCAGCAGCCAAGAGGGGACTAGCGTAGAGACCCAGTACTTC
TRBJ1-2	TRBV6-1	once	TRBD1	CASSEVQGANYGYTF	TGTGCCAGCAGCGAAGTACAGGGGGCTAACTATGGCTACACCTTC
TRBJ1-5	TRBV11-2	NA	NA	CASSTEAGFNQPQHF	TGTGCCAGCAGCACAGAGGCAGGGTTCAATCAGCCCCAGCATTTT
TRBJ1-1	TRBV7-6	NA	NA	CASSVDRNTEAFF	TGTGCCAGCAGCGTGGACAGGAACACTGAAGCTTTCTTT
TRBJ1-5	TRBV6-5	NA	TRBD1	CASSSSGGRQPQHF	TGTGCCAGCAGTTCCTCAGGGGGCCGTCAGCCCCAGCATTTT
TRBJ1-1	TRBV7-2	NA	NA	CASSLGPENTEAFF	TGTGCCAGCAGCTTAGGGCCAGAAAACACTGAAGCTTTCTTT
TRBJ1-2	TRBV10-3	NA	NA	CAISESGPYGYTF	TGTGCCATCAGTGAGTCAGGGCCCTATGGCTACACCTTC
TRBJ1-1	TRBV6-5	NA	NA	CASSFQTGNTEAFF	TGTGCCAGCAGTTTCCAGACAGGGAACACTGAAGCTTTCTTT
TRBJ1-6	TRBV6-5	NA	NA	CASSYDGSSPLHF	TGTGCCAGCAGTTATGATGGGAGTTCACCCCTCCACTTT
TRBJ1-1	TRBV19	NA	NA	CASRFGQSEAFF	TGTGCCAGTAGGTTCGGTCAGAGTGAAGCTTTCTTT
TRBJ2-3	TRBV7-2	NA	NA	CASSLQAVGTDTQYF	TGTGCCAGCAGCTTACAAGCGGTGGGCACAGATACGCAGTATTTT
TRBJ2-6	TRBV7-2	NA	NA	CASSPYTESSGANVLTF	TGTGCCAGCAGCCCCTACACCGAGAGCTCTGGGGCCAACGTCCTGACTTTC
TRBJ2-7	TRBV5-1	NA	NA	CASSLEISYEQYF	TGCGCCAGCAGCTTGGAGATTTCCTACGAGCAGTACTTC
TRBJ1-1	TRBV10-3	NA	TRBD1	CAISSTGFGTEAFF	TGTGCCATCAGTTCGACAGGGTTCGGCACTGAAGCTTTCTTT
TRBJ2-1	TRBV11-3	NA	TRBD2	CASSTVWTSGGAVNEQFF	TGTGCCAGCAGCACAGTTTGGACTAGCGGGGGGGCCGTAAATGAGCAATTCTTC
TRBJ2-1	TRBV6-1	NA	NA	CASTGSGLNEQFF	TGTGCCAGCACGGGTAGCGGCCTCAATGAGCAGTTCTTC
TRBJ1-4	TRBV5-1	NA	NA	CASSRTLGDEKLFF	TGCGCCAGCAGCCGGACATTGGGGGATGAAAAACTGTTTTTT
TRBJ1-4	TRBV5-1	NA	NA	CASSVGAARGEKLFF	TGCGCCAGCAGCGTAGGGGCTGCGAGGGGAGAAAAACTGTTTTTT
TRBJ2-7	TRBV7-2	NA	NA	CASRPRSRDSSYEQYF	TGTGCCAGCAGGCCCCGGAGCCGGGACTCCTCCTACGAGCAGTACTTC
TRBJ2-7	TRBV7-8	NA	NA	CASSLSDTMASEQYF	TGTGCCAGCAGCTTAAGTGACACGATGGCCTCCGAGCAGTACTTC
TRBJ1-2	TRBV11-3	few	NA	CASSLVVRGDGYTF	TGTGCCAGCAGCTTAGTTGTCAGGGGAGATGGCTACACCTTC
TRBJ1-1	TRBV7-9	NA	NA	CASTLTGGNTEAFF	TGTGCCAGCACCTTAACCGGGGGCAACACTGAAGCTTTCTTT
TRBJ1-5	TRBV7-8	NA	TRBD1	CASSQEGTGPNQPQHF	TGTGCCAGCAGCCAAGAGGGGACAGGCCCCAATCAGCCCCAGCATTTT
TRBJ1-2	TRBV11-2	NA	TRBD1	CASSLDRGRIIYGYTF	TGTGCCAGCAGCTTGGACAGGGGGCGCATTATTTATGGCTACACCTTC
TRBJ1-4	TRBV5-4	NA	NA	CASSLEGSHEKLFF	TGTGCCAGCAGCTTGGAAGGGTCCCATGAAAAACTGTTTTTT
TRBJ2-3	TRBV6-1	once	NA	CASSESRITDTQYF	TGTGCCAGCAGTGAAAGTCGAATTACAGATACGCAGTATTTT
TRBJ2-3	TRBV27	NA	TRBD1	CASSAGQVGTDTQYF	TGTGCCAGCAGTGCGGGACAGGTTGGAACAGATACGCAGTATTTT
TRBJ1-1	TRBV7-9	NA	NA	CASGPNTEAFF	TGTGCCAGCGGTCCGAATACTGAAGCTTTCTTT
TRBJ2-5	TRBV7-6	NA	NA	CASSSPKGRGEETQYF	TGTGCCAGCAGCTCCCCCAAGGGGCGGGGAGAAGAGACCCAGTACTTC
TRBJ2-5	TRBV5-6	NA	NA	CASSLAGGQILVETQYF	TGTGCCAGCAGCTTGGCCGGGGGACAGATTCTTGTAGAGACCCAGTACTTC
TRBJ1-2	TRBV30	NA	NA	CAWSRGGANYGYTF	TGTGCCTGGAGCCGTGGGGGTGCTAACTATGGCTACACCTTC
TRBJ1-4	TRBV10-2	NA	NA	CGGGIGSTNEKLFF	TGCGGAGGTGGAATAGGCTCAACTAATGAAAAACTGTTTTTT
TRBJ1-6	TRBV6-1	NA	NA	CASSEAMGWASYNSPLHF	TGTGCCAGCAGTGAAGCGATGGGGTGGGCATCCTATAATTCACCCCTCCACTTT
TRBJ1-3	TRBV7-9	few	NA	CASSIGGGAAGNTIYF	TGTGCCAGCAGCATAGGAGGGGGGGCAGCTGGAAACACCATATATTTT